The rows below give T cell receptor beta chains drawn from one sample of a study of CD8+ T cells in alopecia areata. TCRdb's copy holds only in-frame clones and misses some; the assay was immunoSEQ multiplex PCR. This sample has 150,000 to 200,000 clones, with 50% to 60% found just once. This specimen was CD4+ T cells sorted from blood, taken at week 0. The receptors shown here come from a human donor with alopecia areata. Each CDR3 is given with its conserved first and last residue. D genes are given only for firm matches. The size entry is marked missing in some rows and otherwise reads once, few, many or a size class.

j_call	d_call	v_call	clone_size	cdr3_aa	cdr3_nt
TRBJ1-2	.	TRBV2	.	CASNGGVGGMDYGYTF	TGTGCCAGCAATGGTGGTGTAGGGGGGATGGACTATGGCTACACCTTC
TRBJ2-2	.	TRBV30	.	CASKPRTNTGELFF	TGTGCCTCAAAACCTAGGACGAACACCGGGGAGCTGTTTTTT
TRBJ2-3	.	TRBV29-1	.	CSVAGEGTDTQYF	TGCAGCGTAGCAGGGGAAGGCACAGATACGCAGTATTTT
TRBJ1-5	.	TRBV30	.	CAWSVRSNQPQHF	TGTGCCTGGAGTGTACGTAGCAATCAGCCCCAGCATTTT
TRBJ2-7	.	TRBV4-1	.	CASSQEGTFGEQYF	TGCGCCAGCAGCCAAGAGGGAACCTTTGGGGAGCAGTACTTC
TRBJ2-6	.	TRBV15	.	CATSRDLSGANVLTF	TGTGCCACCAGCAGAGACCTCTCTGGGGCCAACGTCCTGACTTTC
TRBJ2-7	TRBD1	TRBV29-1	.	CSARTGTAGSYEQYF	TGCAGCGCGAGGACCGGGACAGCAGGCTCCTACGAGCAGTACTTC
TRBJ1-6	TRBD1	TRBV7-2	.	CASSYNDRGSSPLHF	TGTGCCAGCAGCTACAACGACAGGGGGAGTTCACCCCTCCACTTT
TRBJ1-2	.	TRBV30	.	CAWSYGTALGGIYGYTF	TGTGCCTGGAGCTACGGGACCGCCTTGGGAGGAATCTATGGCTACACCTTC
TRBJ2-5	TRBD1	TRBV25-1	.	CASRRTGGLETQYF	TGTGCCAGCAGGAGGACAGGGGGCTTGGAGACCCAGTACTTC
TRBJ2-7	.	TRBV30	few	CAWSVGWGTYEQYF	TGTGCCTGGAGTGTAGGGTGGGGGACCTACGAGCAGTACTTC
TRBJ2-1	TRBD2	TRBV29-1	once	CSVEGLAGGLRSSYNEQFF	TGCAGCGTTGAGGGACTAGCGGGGGGCCTAAGGAGCTCCTACAATGAGCAGTTCTTC
TRBJ2-4	TRBD2	TRBV6-1	.	CASALAGYGDIQYF	TGTGCCAGCGCACTAGCGGGGTATGGTGACATTCAGTACTTC
TRBJ1-2	.	TRBV30	.	CAWSRDNVNYGYTF	TGTGCCTGGAGTCGGGACAACGTTAACTATGGCTACACCTTC
TRBJ2-5	TRBD2	TRBV2	.	CASSDLLAGGGTQYF	TGTGCCAGCAGTGACTTGCTAGCGGGGGGCGGGACCCAGTACTTC
TRBJ1-1	.	TRBV30	.	CAWSVPIMNTEAFF	TGTGCCTGGAGTGTACCGATAATGAACACTGAAGCTTTCTTT
TRBJ1-5	TRBD1	TRBV7-2	few	CASSLGQNQPQHF	TGTGCCAGCAGCCTGGGACAGAATCAGCCCCAGCATTTT
TRBJ2-2	.	TRBV7-3	.	CASSSQGYTGELFF	TGTGCCAGCAGCTCCCAGGGCTACACCGGGGAGCTGTTTTTT
TRBJ2-7	TRBD1	TRBV7-9	few	CASSPDRFTYEQYF	TGTGCCAGCAGCCCGGACAGGTTTACCTACGAGCAGTACTTC
TRBJ2-4	.	TRBV11-2	.	CASSLVDSLAKNIQYF	TGTGCCAGCAGCTTAGTCGACAGCTTAGCCAAAAACATTCAGTACTTC
TRBJ2-1	TRBD2	TRBV7-3	.	CASSLTSGGAGVQFF	TGTGCCAGCAGCTTAACTAGCGGGGGAGCGGGTGTGCAGTTCTTC
TRBJ2-2	.	TRBV14	.	CASSRVRSNTGELFF	TGTGCCAGCAGTCGGGTGCGGTCGAACACCGGGGAGCTGTTTTTT
TRBJ2-3	TRBD2	TRBV4-2	.	CASSQDQIAGAVDTQYF	TGTGCCAGCAGCCAAGATCAGATAGCGGGGGCGGTGGATACGCAGTATTTT
TRBJ1-5	TRBD1	TRBV30	.	CAWSVLTGDQPQHF	TGTGCCTGGAGTGTACTAACAGGGGATCAGCCCCAGCATTTT
TRBJ2-2	TRBD1	TRBV30	.	CAWSVPWSRGTGNTGELFF	TGTGCCTGGAGTGTACCATGGAGTCGGGGGACAGGGAACACCGGGGAGCTGTTTTTT
TRBJ1-5	TRBD1	TRBV6-1	.	CASVDRSNQPQHF	TGTGCCAGCGTGGACAGGAGCAATCAGCCCCAGCATTTT
TRBJ2-5	.	TRBV2	.	CASNSPAGQETQYF	TGTGCCAGCAACTCACCGGCTGGCCAAGAGACCCAGTACTTC
TRBJ2-4	TRBD1	TRBV7-9	.	CASSPRDRAKNIQYF	TGTGCCAGCAGCCCTCGGGACAGGGCCAAAAACATTCAGTACTTC
TRBJ2-1	.	TRBV7-6	.	CASSLALGSNEQFF	TGTGCCAGCAGCTTAGCATTGGGTAGCAATGAGCAGTTCTTC
TRBJ1-2	.	TRBV5-1	.	CASSETEAYGDTF	TGCGCCAGCAGCGAGACAGAAGCCTATGGCGACACCTTC
TRBJ1-4	.	TRBV10-3	.	CAIRGGTEEKLFF	TGTGCCATCAGGGGGGGAACTGAGGAAAAACTGTTTTTT
TRBJ1-6	TRBD1	TRBV30	.	CAWSAGTGVNSPLHF	TGTGCCTGGAGTGCCGGGACAGGGGTAAATTCACCCCTCCACTTT
TRBJ2-3	TRBD2	TRBV7-9	.	CASSQTRPGLADGADTQYF	TGTGCCAGCAGCCAAACTCGCCCGGGACTAGCGGATGGTGCAGATACGCAGTATTTT
TRBJ2-5	TRBD1	TRBV5-6	.	CASSLRTGQQETQYF	TGTGCCAGCAGCCTGCGGACAGGGCAACAAGAGACCCAGTACTTC
TRBJ1-5	.	TRBV18	.	CASSEANRPQHF	TGTGCCAGCTCAGAGGCCAACAGGCCCCAGCATTTT
TRBJ1-6	.	TRBV6-5	.	CASTLGNRNSPLHF	TGTGCCAGCACTCTCGGGAACAGGAATTCACCCCTCCACTTT
TRBJ1-2	.	TRBV29-1	.	CSVVPQRRRITNYGYTF	TGCAGCGTTGTCCCCCAACGCCGGCGGATAACTAACTATGGCTACACCTTC
TRBJ2-3	TRBD1	TRBV5-6	.	CASSDRGGGDTQYF	TGTGCCAGCAGCGACAGGGGGGGAGGAGATACGCAGTATTTT
TRBJ2-1	.	TRBV6-1	.	CASMWDQQFF	TGTGCCAGCATGTGGGACCAGCAGTTCTTC
TRBJ2-3	.	TRBV7-3	.	CASSFTEASTDTQYF	TGTGCCAGCAGCTTTACAGAAGCAAGCACAGATACGCAGTATTTT